This entry lists 21 T cell receptor beta chains sequenced from one sample in a study of blood T cells in healthy people across ages. A second about 6 to 12 cycle PCR used barcoded and J-beta primers. Via MiXCR, TCRdb re-called the 5' RACE reads, giving one row per CDR3 protein. Here the sample spans around 1,700,000 distinct CDR3 sequences, roughly 27% being singletons. Sequenced: blood. These receptors were obtained from a woman under 40 in good health.

This clonotype was seen a handful of times. The chain is built from TRBV7-6 and TRBJ1-4; D possibly corresponds to TRBD1 (6 bases). CDR1 is SGHVS and CDR2 is FNYEAQ in the germline V gene. The CDR3 is made up of 14 amino acids. Trimming shortened V by 4 bases and J by 3 bases, and 9 bases separated the two germline ends. CDR3 sequence reads: CASSSGVANEKLFF. CDR3 DNA sequence: TGTGCCAGCAGCTCAGGGGTGGCTAATGAAAAACTGTTTTTT.

There are a few counts of this clonotype. The chain links TRBV3-1 to TRBJ1-1; possibly TRBD1 for D (6 bases). Looked up from germline, CDR1 is LGHDT and CDR2 is YNNKEL (reference sequence). The CDR3 length is 13 residues. V was cut by 1 base and J by 8 bases, with 11 bases left in between. This chain's CDR3 is CASSQAQGGEAFF. CDR3 in DNA: TGTGCCAGCAGCCAAGCACAGGGAGGGGAAGCTTTCTTT.

This clonotype was seen at least ten times. This rearrangement joins TRBV12-3 or TRBV12-4 to TRBJ2-4; D may be TRBD2 (5 bases). This CDR3 is built from 12 residues. Trimming cost V 5 bases and J 7 bases, with 9 bases left between them. As DNA, the CDR3 is TGTGCCAGCAGTAGCGGTGGGAACATTCAGTACTTC. It is translated as CASSSGGNIQYF.

This clonotype was detected many times. This chain joins TRBV5-1 and TRBJ2-1, with 10 bases lining up with TRBD2. V shed 5 bases and J 3 bases; nucleotides not matched to a gene: 5. This CDR3 contains 15 residues. Germline CDR1 and CDR2: SGHRS and YFSETQ. This CDR3 reads CASSPTSGRYNEQFF. The DNA of the CDR3 is TGCGCCAGCAGTCCGACTAGCGGGCGCTACAATGAGCAGTTCTTC.

This clonotype was counted many times. The CDR3 region has the DNA TGCAGTCCCCAACTTGTTAGCTCCTACAATGAGCAGTTCTTC. Encoded protein: CSPQLVSSYNEQFF. The genes are TRBV20-1 and TRBJ2-1; D not certain. Trimming cost V 8 bases and J 0 bases, with 14 bases left between them. Germline V gene lookup returns CDR1 DFQATT and CDR2 SNEGSKA (reference sequence). The CDR3 runs 14 residues.

As regards this clonotype: This sequence may be a read error, since a much larger clone differs from it by one base. This chain joins TRBV12-3 or TRBV12-4 and TRBJ2-1, with D possibly TRBD2 on 6 matching bases. Trimming left V 6 bases short and J 10 bases short, with 16 bases between. The CDR3 spans 13 residues. The CDR3 is CASSSTSYREQFF. The DNA for the CDR3 is TGTGCCAGCAGCTCTACTAGCTACCGCGAGCAGTTCTTC.

A word on this clonotype: The junction does not match germline at one end; this may be a read error. V gene TRBV12-3 or TRBV12-4 combines with J gene TRBJ2-3, with D perhaps matching TRBD1 (6 bases). CDR3 size: 15 residues. For the CDR3, the DNA is TGTGCCAGCAGATTCAGGGGAAGCGGCACAGATGCGCAGTATTTT. Protein: CASRFRGSGTDAQYF.

On this clonotype: Given a much more abundant clone one base away, this may be a read error. The rearrangement uses TRBV28 and TRBJ2-7, with D hard to call. V was clipped by 3 bases and J by 1 base, with 19 bases between them. Germline V CDR1 and CDR2: MDHEN, SYDVKM. This CDR3 is built from 17 residues. CDR3: CASSFLGGLASSYEQYF. CDR3 sequence (DNA): TGTGCCAGCAGTTTCTTAGGCGGATTAGCCTCTTCCTACGAGCAGTACTTC.

This clonotype was observed a few times. The chain carries TRBV19 and TRBJ1-1; 8 bases line up with TRBD1. CDR1 is LNHDA, CDR2 SQIVND, per germline (reference sequence). The V segment lost 4 bases and the J segment 4 bases; nucleotides outside the gene matches: 5. The CDR3 runs to 14 residues. The CDR3 DNA follows: TGTGCCAGTAGTACGACAGGGGTGGTCACTGAAGCTTTCTTT. Its protein is CASSTTGVVTEAFF.

This clonotype was detected ten times or more. The chain couples TRBV7-2 to TRBJ2-3; D gene uncertain. Trimming took off 1 base at V and 1 base at J, with 6 bases between the two ends. The CDR3 is 14 amino acids. Germline V gene sequence: CDR1 SGHTA, CDR2 FQGNSA. The CDR3 nucleotides are TGTGCCAGCAGCTTAGGGGCAGGCACAGATACGCAGTATTTT. Translating gives CASSLGAGTDTQYF.

This clonotype was counted a few times. V gene TRBV7-7 combines with J gene TRBJ2-1; 9 bases align to TRBD2. Losses at the gene ends were 3 bases for V and 8 bases for J; bases not matched to a gene: 8. Germline V lookup: CDR1 SSHAT, CDR2 FNYEAQ (reference sequence). The CDR3 is 15 residues long. The CDR3, as DNA: TGTGCCAGCAGCTTCGGGACTAGCCGTGGCGATGAGCAGTTCTTC. It translates to CASSFGTSRGDEQFF. Variable domain in full (rest from reference TRBV7-7 and TRBJ2-1): GAGVSQSPRYKVTKRGQDVTLRCDPISSHATLYWYQQALGQGPEFLTYFNYEAQPDKSGLPSDRFSAERPEGSISTLTIQRTEQRDSAMYRCASSFGTSRGDEQFFGPGTRLTVL.

This clonotype was recorded a few times. The chain joins TRBV30 to TRBJ1-1, with D perhaps TRBD1 (5 bases). CDR3 length equals 14 residues. Germline CDR1 GTSNPN, CDR2 SVGIG (reference sequence). V gave up 0 bases and J gave up 7 bases, with 15 bases separating them. The CDR3 DNA is TGTGCCTGGAGTGTACTACGAGGGGTCAGTGAAGCTTTCTTT. Its protein product is CAWSVLRGVSEAFF.

The chain recombines TRBV20-1 with TRBJ2-7; 7 bases map to TRBD2. V lost 2 bases, J lost 4 bases, and 20 bases stayed unmatched. The length of the CDR3 is 18 residues. The germline CDR1 and CDR2 sequences are DFQATT and SNEGSKA (reference sequence). CDR3: CSARSATSSGKVKYEQYF. In nucleotides, the CDR3 is TGCAGTGCTAGAAGCGCCACCTCAAGCGGGAAGGTAAAGTACGAGCAGTACTTC.

The chain uses TRBV20-1 and TRBJ2-2, with TRBD2 matching 10 bases. The ends lost 6 bases at V and 6 bases at J; junction bases unmatched: 10. This CDR3 comprises 15 residues. CDR1 and CDR2 (germline): DFQATT, SNEGSKA (reference sequence). The CDR3 coding sequence is TGCAGTGCCCCGTCCCAGCGGGAGGGTTCCGGGGAGCTGTTTTTT. It encodes CSAPSQREGSGELFF.

The table lists this clonotype with a count of one. The V gene is TRBV7-2, the J gene TRBJ2-7; D call uncertain. The CDR3 runs 13 residues. The V gene lost 3 bases and the J gene lost 3 bases, with 9 bases spanning the gap. Germline loops: CDR1 SGHTA, CDR2 FQGNSA. The CDR3 nucleotides read TGTGCCAGCAGCTTCTGGGTCAACTACGAGCAGTACTTC. Its translation: CASSFWVNYEQYF.

As for this clonotype: A junction boundary mismatches the germline segment, possibly from a read error. J is TRBJ2-6 and V is TRBV9; D is uncertain. The V gene's germline CDR1 is SGDLS and CDR2 YYNGEE. CDR3 length: 16 residues. CDR3 loop: CASSSFLDSGVNVLTF. CDR3 DNA: TGTGCCAGCTCCTCCTTCCTTGATTCTGGGGTCAACGTCCTGACTTTC.

This clonotype was picked up a small number of times. CDR3 coding DNA: TGCAGTGCCCTCCCCGGGGCGAACTACAATGAGCAGTTCTTC. This translates into CSALPGANYNEQFF. V usage is TRBV20-1 and J usage is TRBJ2-1, with D perhaps being TRBD1 or TRBD2 (5 bases each). The CDR3 covers 14 residues. Germline values: CDR1 DFQATT, CDR2 SNEGSKA (reference sequence). V shed 6 bases and J shed 3 bases, with 15 bases lying between them.

Ten or more counts support this clonotype. The CDR3 here is CASSLGPLAGGNIQYF. CDR3 DNA sequence: TGTGCCAGCAGCTTAGGCCCCCTAGCGGGAGGAAACATTCAGTACTTC. The genes are TRBV7-2 and TRBJ2-4; 11 bases agree with TRBD2. Germline values: CDR1 SGHTA, CDR2 FQGNSA. J gave up 6 bases and V 1 base, and 5 bases lay outside the gene matches. The CDR3 has 16 residues.

In the case of this clonotype: A single base separates this from a much larger clone, so it may be a read error. V usage is TRBV5-1 and J usage is TRBJ1-2, with D maybe TRBD1 (6 bases). The CDR3 runs to 14 residues. Per the germline V gene, CDR1 is SGHRS and CDR2 is YFSETQ. The chain's CDR3 is CASSLGDTNYGHTF. The CDR3 DNA sequence: TGCGCCAGCAGCTTGGGGGACACCAACTATGGCCACACCTTC.

In the case of this clonotype: It is likely a read error, because the conserved phenylalanine at the end of the CDR3 is missing. The V gene is TRBV7-2, the J gene TRBJ2-3, with TRBD2 matching over 11 bases. Germline trimming cut 5 bases from V and 6 bases from J; bases unmatched to any gene: 1. CDR1 is SGHTA, CDR2 FQGNSA, per germline. The CDR3 has 13 amino acids. The chain's CDR3 is CASSRLAGDTQYC. The CDR3 coding sequence is TGTGCCAGCAGCCGACTAGCGGGGGATACGCAGTATTGT.

The chain joins TRBV11-1 to TRBJ2-6, with D perhaps matching TRBD1 or TRBD2 (6 bases each). Germline values: CDR1 SGHAT, CDR2 FQDESV (reference sequence). V shed 3 bases and J shed 3 bases, with 18 bases lying between them. The CDR3 is 18 amino acids. The CDR3 is CASSLEGGSLGGANVLTF. The CDR3 nucleotides are TGTGCCAGCAGCTTGGAAGGGGGGTCGTTAGGTGGGGCCAACGTCCTGACTTTC.